The clone carrying this T cell receptor (beta chain) has only a few counts. This specimen comes from a study of blood T cell repertoires in COVID-19. The protocol was immunoSEQ multiplex PCR, while the TCRdb copy is restricted to in-frame clones and leaves out a portion. This sample carries 180,000 or so clones, approximately 84% of them seen once, and the ten largest clones take around 7%. Participants, roughly 18 to 89 years old, spanned about 26 US areas. Germline assignment: CDR1 MDHEN and CDR2 SYDVKM. The V end was cut by 6 bases, the J end by 3 bases, with 11 bases between. The CDR3 spans 13 residues.

The gene calls are TRBV28 and TRBJ1-1, with D perhaps matching TRBD1 (5 bases). The sequence was collected from a man aged 40-50 years who had recovered from COVID-19. What was sequenced was PBMCs or T cells enriched from blood (not recorded which). CDR3: CASRGRGDTEAFF. As DNA, the CDR3 is TGTGCCAGCAGAGGTCGGGGGGACACTGAAGCTTTCTTT.